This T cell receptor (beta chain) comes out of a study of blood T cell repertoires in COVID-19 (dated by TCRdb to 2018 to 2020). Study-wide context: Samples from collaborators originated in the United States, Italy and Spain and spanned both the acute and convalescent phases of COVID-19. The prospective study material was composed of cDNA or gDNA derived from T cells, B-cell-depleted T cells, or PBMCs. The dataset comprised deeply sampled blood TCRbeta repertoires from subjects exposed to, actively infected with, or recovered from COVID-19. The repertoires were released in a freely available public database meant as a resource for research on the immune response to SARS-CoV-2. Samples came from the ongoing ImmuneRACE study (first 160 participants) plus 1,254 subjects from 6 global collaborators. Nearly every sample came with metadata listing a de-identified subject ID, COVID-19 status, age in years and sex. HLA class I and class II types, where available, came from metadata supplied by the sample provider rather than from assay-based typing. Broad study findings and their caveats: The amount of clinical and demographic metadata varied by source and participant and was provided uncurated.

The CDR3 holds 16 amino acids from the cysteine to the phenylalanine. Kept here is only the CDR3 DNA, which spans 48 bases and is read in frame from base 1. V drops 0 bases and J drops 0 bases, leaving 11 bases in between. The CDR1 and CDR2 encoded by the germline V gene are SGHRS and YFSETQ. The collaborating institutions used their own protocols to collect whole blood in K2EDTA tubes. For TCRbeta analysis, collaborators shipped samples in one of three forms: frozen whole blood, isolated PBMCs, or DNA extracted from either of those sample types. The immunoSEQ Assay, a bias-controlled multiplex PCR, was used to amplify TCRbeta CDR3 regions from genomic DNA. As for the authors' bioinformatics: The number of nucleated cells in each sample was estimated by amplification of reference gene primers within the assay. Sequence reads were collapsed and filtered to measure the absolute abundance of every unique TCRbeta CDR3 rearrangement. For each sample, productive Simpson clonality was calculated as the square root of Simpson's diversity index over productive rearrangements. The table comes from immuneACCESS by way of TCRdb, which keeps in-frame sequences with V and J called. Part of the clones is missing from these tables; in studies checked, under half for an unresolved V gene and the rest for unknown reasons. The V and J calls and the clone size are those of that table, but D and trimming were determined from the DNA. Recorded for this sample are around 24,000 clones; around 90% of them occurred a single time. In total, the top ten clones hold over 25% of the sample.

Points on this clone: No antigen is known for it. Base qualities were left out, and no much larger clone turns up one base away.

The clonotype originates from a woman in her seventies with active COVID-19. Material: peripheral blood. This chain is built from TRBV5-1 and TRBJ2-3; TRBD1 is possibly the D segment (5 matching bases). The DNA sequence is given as TGCGCCAGCAGCTTGGGACAGCTACCTAGCACAGATACGCAGTATTTT. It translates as CASSLGQLPSTDTQYF. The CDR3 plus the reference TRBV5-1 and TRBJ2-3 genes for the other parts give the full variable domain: KAGVTQTPRYLIKTRGQQVTLSCSPISGHRSVSWYQQTPGQGLQFLFEYFSETQRNKGNFPGRFSGRQFSNSRSEMNVSTLELGDSALYLCASSLGQLPSTDTQYFGPGTRLTVL.